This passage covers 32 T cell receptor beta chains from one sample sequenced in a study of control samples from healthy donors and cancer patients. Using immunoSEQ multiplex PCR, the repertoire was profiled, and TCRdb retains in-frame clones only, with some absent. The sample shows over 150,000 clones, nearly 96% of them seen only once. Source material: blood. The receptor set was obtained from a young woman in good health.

DNA for the CDR3: TGTGCCAGTAACTCCGGGACAGGGAATAATTCACCCCTCCACTTT. This gives the protein CASNSGTGNNSPLHF. This chain links TRBV19 with TRBJ1-6; TRBD1 matches at 9 bases. Germline V gives CDR1 LNHDA, CDR2 SQIVND (reference sequence). V was pared by 7 bases and J by 5 bases, with 6 bases of the junction left unmatched. The CDR3 length is 15 residues.

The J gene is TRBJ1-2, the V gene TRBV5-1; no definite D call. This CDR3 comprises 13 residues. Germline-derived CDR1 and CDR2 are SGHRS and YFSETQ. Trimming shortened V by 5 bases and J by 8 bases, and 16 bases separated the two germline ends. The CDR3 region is CASSMSMDGGYTF. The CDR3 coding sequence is TGCGCCAGCAGTATGTCCATGGACGGAGGCTACACCTTC.

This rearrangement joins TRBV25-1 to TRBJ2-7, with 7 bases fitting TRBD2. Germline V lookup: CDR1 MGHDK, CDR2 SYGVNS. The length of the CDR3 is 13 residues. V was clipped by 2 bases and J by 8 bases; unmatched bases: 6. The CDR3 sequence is CASSERLADKQYF. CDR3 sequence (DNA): TGTGCCAGCAGTGAAAGGCTAGCGGACAAGCAGTACTTC.

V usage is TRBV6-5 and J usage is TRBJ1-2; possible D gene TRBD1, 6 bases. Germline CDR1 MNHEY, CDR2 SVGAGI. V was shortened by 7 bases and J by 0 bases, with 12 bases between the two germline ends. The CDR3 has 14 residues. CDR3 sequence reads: CASKRGQANYGYTF. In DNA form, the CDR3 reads TGTGCCAGCAAGAGGGGACAAGCTAACTATGGCTACACCTTC.

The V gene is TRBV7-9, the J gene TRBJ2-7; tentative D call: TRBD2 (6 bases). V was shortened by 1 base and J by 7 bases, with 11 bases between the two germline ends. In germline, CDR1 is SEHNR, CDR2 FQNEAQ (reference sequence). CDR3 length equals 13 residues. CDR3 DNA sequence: TGTGCCAGCAGCTTAGTGTTGGGGGGTGAGCAGTACTTC. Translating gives CASSLVLGGEQYF.

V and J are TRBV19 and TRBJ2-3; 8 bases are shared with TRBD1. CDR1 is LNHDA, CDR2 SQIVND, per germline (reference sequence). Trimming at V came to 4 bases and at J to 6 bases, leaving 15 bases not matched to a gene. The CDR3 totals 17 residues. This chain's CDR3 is CASSRARQGSGWDTQYF. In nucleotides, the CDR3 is TGTGCCAGTAGTAGGGCCCGACAGGGGTCTGGATGGGATACGCAGTATTTT.

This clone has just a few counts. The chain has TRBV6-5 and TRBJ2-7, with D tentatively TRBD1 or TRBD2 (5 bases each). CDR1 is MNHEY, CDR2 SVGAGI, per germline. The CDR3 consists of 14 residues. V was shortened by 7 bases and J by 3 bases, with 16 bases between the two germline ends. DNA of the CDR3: TGTGCCAGCAAAGAACCAGGGAGTTACTACGAGCAGTACTTC. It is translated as CASKEPGSYYEQYF.

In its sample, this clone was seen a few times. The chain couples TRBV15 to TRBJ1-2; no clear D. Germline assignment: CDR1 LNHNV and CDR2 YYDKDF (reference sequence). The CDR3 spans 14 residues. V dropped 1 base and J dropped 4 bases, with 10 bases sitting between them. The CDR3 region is CATSRVESLYGYTF. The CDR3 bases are TGTGCCACCAGCAGAGTGGAGAGCCTCTATGGCTACACCTTC.

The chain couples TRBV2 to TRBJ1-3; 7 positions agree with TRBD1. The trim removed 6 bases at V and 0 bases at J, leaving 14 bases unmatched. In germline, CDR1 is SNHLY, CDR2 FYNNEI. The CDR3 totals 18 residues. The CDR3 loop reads CASRPPGTVISSGNTIYF. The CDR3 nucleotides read TGTGCCAGCAGGCCCCCGGGGACAGTGATTAGCTCTGGAAACACCATATATTTT.

The CDR3 bases are TGTGCCACCAGCAGAGATCAGGGTAACTATGGCTACACCTTC. As protein: CATSRDQGNYGYTF. The chain employs TRBV15 and TRBJ1-2; a possible D gene is TRBD1 (5 bases). The CDR3 runs 14 residues. Germline V gene lookup returns CDR1 LNHNV and CDR2 YYDKDF (reference sequence). V gave up 0 bases and J gave up 1 base, with 6 bases separating them.

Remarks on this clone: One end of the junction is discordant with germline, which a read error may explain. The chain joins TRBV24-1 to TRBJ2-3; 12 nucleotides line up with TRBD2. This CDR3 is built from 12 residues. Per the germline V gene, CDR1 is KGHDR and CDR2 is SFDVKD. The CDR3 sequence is CATSETSGGLHF. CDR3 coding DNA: TGTGCCACCAGTGAGACTAGCGGGGGCCTTCATTTT.

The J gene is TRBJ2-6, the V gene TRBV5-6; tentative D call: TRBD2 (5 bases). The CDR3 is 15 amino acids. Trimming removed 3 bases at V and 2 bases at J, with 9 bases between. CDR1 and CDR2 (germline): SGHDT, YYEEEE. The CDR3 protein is CASSSPGTGANVLTF. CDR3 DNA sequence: TGTGCCAGCAGCTCGCCCGGGACTGGGGCCAACGTCCTGACTTTC.

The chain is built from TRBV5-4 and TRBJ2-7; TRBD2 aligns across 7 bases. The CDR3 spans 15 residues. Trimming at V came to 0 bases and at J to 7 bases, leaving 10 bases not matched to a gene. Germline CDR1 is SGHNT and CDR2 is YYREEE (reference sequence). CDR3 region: CASSLGAGVTREQYF. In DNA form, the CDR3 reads TGTGCCAGCAGCTTGGGCGCGGGGGTAACGCGGGAGCAGTACTTC.

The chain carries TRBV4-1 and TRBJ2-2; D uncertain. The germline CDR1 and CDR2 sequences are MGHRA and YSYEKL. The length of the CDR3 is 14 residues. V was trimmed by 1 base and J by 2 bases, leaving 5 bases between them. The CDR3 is CASSQVSNTGELFF. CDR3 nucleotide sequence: TGCGCCAGCAGCCAAGTCAGTAACACCGGGGAGCTGTTTTTT.

Here the CDR3 reads CASSIAAVNQPQHF. In nucleotides, the CDR3 is TGTGCCAGTAGTATAGCGGCAGTTAATCAGCCCCAGCATTTT. This rearrangement joins TRBV19 to TRBJ1-5, with unresolved D. Germline CDR1 reads LNHDA; CDR2 reads SQIVND (reference sequence). The V end lost 1 base, the J end lost 4 bases, and 8 bases lay between the germline ends. The CDR3 totals 14 residues. Variable domain in full (rest from reference TRBV19 and TRBJ1-5): DGGITQSPKYLFRKEGQNVTLSCEQNLNHDAMYWYRQDPGQGLRLIYYSQIVNDFQKGDIAEGYSVSREKKESFPLTVTSAQKNPTAFYLCASSIAAVNQPQHFGDGTRLSIL.

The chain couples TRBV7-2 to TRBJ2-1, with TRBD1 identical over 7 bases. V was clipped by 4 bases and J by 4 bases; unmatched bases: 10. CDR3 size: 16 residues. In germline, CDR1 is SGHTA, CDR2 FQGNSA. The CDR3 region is CASSSRRQGVYNEQFF. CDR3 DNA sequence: TGTGCCAGCAGCTCCCGCAGACAGGGAGTGTACAATGAGCAGTTCTTC.

The CDR3 DNA sequence: TGTGCCAGCAGTTACGACTATGGCTACACCTTC. This translates into CASSYDYGYTF. The chain links TRBV12-3 or TRBV12-4 to TRBJ1-2; the D is unclear. The CDR3 contains 11 residues. The V gene lost 4 bases and the J gene lost 3 bases, with 3 bases spanning the gap.

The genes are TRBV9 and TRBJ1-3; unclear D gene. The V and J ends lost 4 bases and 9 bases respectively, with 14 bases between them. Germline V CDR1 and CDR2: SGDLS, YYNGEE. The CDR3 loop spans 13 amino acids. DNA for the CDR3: TGTGCCAGCAGCTTCAGACAAGGTAGCACCATATATTTT. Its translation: CASSFRQGSTIYF.

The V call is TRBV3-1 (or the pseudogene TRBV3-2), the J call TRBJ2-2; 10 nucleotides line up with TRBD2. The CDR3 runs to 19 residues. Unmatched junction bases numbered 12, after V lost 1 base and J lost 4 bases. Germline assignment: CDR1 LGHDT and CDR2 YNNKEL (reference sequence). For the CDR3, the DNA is TGTGCCAGCAGCCAAGTCGCGAGTTCTTGGACTAGCGGCACCGGGGAGCTGTTTTTT. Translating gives CASSQVASSWTSGTGELFF.

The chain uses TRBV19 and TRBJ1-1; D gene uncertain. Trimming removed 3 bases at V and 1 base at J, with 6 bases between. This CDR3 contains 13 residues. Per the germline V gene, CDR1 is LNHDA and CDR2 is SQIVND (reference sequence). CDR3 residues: CASSIKGNTEAFF. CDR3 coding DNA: TGTGCCAGTAGTATTAAGGGGAACACTGAAGCTTTCTTT.

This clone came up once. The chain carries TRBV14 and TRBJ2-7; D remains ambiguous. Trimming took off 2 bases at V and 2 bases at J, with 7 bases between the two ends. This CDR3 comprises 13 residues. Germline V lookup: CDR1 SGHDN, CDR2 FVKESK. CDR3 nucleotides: TGTGCCAGCAGCCAAAGCACGACCTACGAGCAGTACTTC. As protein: CASSQSTTYEQYF.

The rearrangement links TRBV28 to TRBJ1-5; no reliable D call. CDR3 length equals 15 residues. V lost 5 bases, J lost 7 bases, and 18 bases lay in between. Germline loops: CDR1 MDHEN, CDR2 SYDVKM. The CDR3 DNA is TGTGCCAGCAGTCCCGACGGGGTTGGAGGACAGCCCCAGCATTTT. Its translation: CASSPDGVGGQPQHF.

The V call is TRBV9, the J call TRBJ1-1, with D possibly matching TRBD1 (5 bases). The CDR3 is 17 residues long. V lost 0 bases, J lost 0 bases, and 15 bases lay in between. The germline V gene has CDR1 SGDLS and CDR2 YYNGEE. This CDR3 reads CASSVDPQEGVNTEAFF. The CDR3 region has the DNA TGTGCCAGCAGCGTAGATCCACAGGAAGGGGTGAACACTGAAGCTTTCTTT.

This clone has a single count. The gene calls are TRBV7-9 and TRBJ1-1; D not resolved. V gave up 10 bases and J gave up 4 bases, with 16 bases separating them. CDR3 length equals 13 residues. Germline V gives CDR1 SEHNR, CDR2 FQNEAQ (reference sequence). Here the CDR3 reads CATEEGSSTEAFF. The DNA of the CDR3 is TGTGCCACGGAGGAAGGGTCCAGCACTGAAGCTTTCTTT.

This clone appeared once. DNA of the CDR3: TGTGCCAGCAGCTTAGTAGTTGGTTGGGGGGCTGGCACTGAAGCTTTCTTT. It encodes CASSLVVGWGAGTEAFF. The chain couples TRBV7-9 to TRBJ1-1; D perhaps matches TRBD1 (6 bases). The CDR3 has 17 amino acids. Trimming took off 1 base at V and 4 bases at J, with 19 bases between the two ends. CDR1 and CDR2 from the germline V gene are SEHNR and FQNEAQ (reference sequence).

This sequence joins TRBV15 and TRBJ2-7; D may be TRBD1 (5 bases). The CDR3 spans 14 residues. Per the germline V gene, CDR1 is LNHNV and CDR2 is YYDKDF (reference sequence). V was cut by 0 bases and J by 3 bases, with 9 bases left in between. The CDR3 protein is CATSRERQYYEQYF. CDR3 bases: TGTGCCACCAGCAGAGAAAGACAGTACTACGAGCAGTACTTC.

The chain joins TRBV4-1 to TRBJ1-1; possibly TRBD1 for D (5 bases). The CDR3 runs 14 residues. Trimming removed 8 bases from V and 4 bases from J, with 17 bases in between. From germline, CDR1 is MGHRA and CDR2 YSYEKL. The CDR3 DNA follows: TGCGCCAGCGGGGAGCCGGACGGGACCACTGAAGCTTTCTTT. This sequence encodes CASGEPDGTTEAFF.

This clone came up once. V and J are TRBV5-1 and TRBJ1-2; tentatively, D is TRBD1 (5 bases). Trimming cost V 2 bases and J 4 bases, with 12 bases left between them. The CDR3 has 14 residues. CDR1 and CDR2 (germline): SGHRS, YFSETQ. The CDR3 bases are TGCGCCAGCAGCTTATCTTGGGACCCCTATGGCTACACCTTC. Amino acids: CASSLSWDPYGYTF. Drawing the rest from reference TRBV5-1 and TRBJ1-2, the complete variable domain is KAGVTQTPRYLIKTRGQQVTLSCSPISGHRSVSWYQQTPGQGLQFLFEYFSETQRNKGNFPGRFSGRQFSNSRSEMNVSTLELGDSALYLCASSLSWDPYGYTFGSGTRLTVV.

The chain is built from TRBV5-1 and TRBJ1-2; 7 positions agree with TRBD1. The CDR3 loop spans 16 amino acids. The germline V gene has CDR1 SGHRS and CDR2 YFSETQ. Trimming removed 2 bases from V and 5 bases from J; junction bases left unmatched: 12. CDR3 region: CASSFARQGGRYGYTF. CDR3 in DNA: TGCGCCAGCAGCTTTGCGAGACAGGGAGGGAGATATGGCTACACCTTC. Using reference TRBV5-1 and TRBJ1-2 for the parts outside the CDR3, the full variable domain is KAGVTQTPRYLIKTRGQQVTLSCSPISGHRSVSWYQQTPGQGLQFLFEYFSETQRNKGNFPGRFSGRQFSNSRSEMNVSTLELGDSALYLCASSFARQGGRYGYTFGSGTRLTVV.

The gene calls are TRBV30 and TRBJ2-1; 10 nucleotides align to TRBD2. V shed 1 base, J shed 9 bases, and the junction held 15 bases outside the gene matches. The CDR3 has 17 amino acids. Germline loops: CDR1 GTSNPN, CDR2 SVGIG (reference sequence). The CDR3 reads CAWSGPMRASGRLEQFF. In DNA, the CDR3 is TGTGCCTGGAGTGGTCCGATGAGGGCTAGCGGGAGACTTGAGCAGTTCTTC.

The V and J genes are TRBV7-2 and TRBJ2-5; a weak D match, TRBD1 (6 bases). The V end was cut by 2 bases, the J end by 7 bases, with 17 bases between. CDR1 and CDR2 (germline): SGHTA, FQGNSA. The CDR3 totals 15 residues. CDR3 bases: TGTGCCAGCAGCTTACTTGGGGGCGGAACGGGGACCCAGTACTTC. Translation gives CASSLLGGGTGTQYF.

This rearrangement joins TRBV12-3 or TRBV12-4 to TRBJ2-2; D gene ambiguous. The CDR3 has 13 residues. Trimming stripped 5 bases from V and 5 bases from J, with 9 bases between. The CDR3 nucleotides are TGTGCCAGCAGTGTATTTGGGACCGGGGAGCTGTTTTTT. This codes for CASSVFGTGELFF.